The rows below give T cell receptor beta chains drawn from one sample of a study of CD8 T cells in ankylosing spondylitis. MiXCR, applied by TCRdb to the 5' RACE reads, yields one record per CDR3 protein. The sample shows some 400,000 distinct CDR3 sequences, 20% to 25% of them seen only once. Material: blood, either unsorted or a sorted T cell fraction (not recorded which). The receptors stem from a male donor with ankylosing spondylitis. The CDR3 runs from the conserved cysteine through the conserved F or W. The order of the fields is D gene, V gene, clone size, J gene, CDR3 DNA, CDR3 protein. The D gene is left open where the match is weak. The size entry is marked missing in some rows and otherwise reads once, few, many or a size class.

D: .
V: TRBV6-2/TRBV6-3
size: few
J: TRBJ2-7
DNA: TGTGCCAGCAGTCACTTCGGACAGCGGGCGTACGAGCAGTACTTC
CDR3: CASSHFGQRAYEQYF

D: .
V: TRBV30
size: few
J: TRBJ1-3
DNA: TGTGCCTGGAGGGCCGGGCCGTCTGGAAACACCATATATTTT
CDR3: CAWRAGPSGNTIYF

D: TRBD1
V: TRBV3-1
size: few
J: TRBJ1-5
DNA: TGTGCCAGCAGCCAGGGCAGGGGGAATCAGCCCCAGCATTTT
CDR3: CASSQGRGNQPQHF

D: .
V: TRBV29-1
size: once
J: TRBJ1-1
DNA: TGCAGCGTTGCGGGCACTGAAGCTTTCTTT
CDR3: CSVAGTEAFF

D: .
V: TRBV2
size: few
J: TRBJ2-3
DNA: TGTGCCAGCAGTGAATTAGTTCCTAGCACAGATACGCAGTATTTT
CDR3: CASSELVPSTDTQYF

D: .
V: TRBV19
size: .
J: TRBJ2-5
DNA: TGTGCCAGCTCCGGCAGTCATTTAGAGACCCAGTACTTC
CDR3: CASSGSHLETQYF

D: TRBD1
V: TRBV6-1
size: few
J: TRBJ1-1
DNA: TGTGCCAGCAGCGAAATATCAGGGGGGGGGCACACTGAAGCTTTCTTT
CDR3: CASSEISGGGHTEAFF

D: .
V: TRBV18
size: .
J: TRBJ2-1
DNA: TGTGCCAGCTCACCAATTTCGGGGGGCTCCATCAATGAGCAGTTCTTC
CDR3: CASSPISGGSINEQFF

D: .
V: TRBV5-1
size: few
J: TRBJ2-2
DNA: TGCGCCAGCAGCTTGGTAGCCGGAGGTGGGGAGCTGTTTTTT
CDR3: CASSLVAGGGELFF

D: .
V: TRBV12-3/TRBV12-4
size: few
J: TRBJ1-5
DNA: TGTGCCAGCAGTTTTGTGGGTCGGACACACGAAAATCAGCCCCAGCATTTT
CDR3: CASSFVGRTHENQPQHF

D: TRBD2
V: TRBV5-1
size: .
J: TRBJ2-1
DNA: TGCGCCAGCAGCCACGGGACTAGCGAGATATACAATGAGCAGTTCTTC
CDR3: CASSHGTSEIYNEQFF

D: .
V: TRBV6-4
size: .
J: TRBJ2-2
DNA: TGTGCCAGTCGAAGGGAGGCTAACACCGGGGAGCTGTTTTTT
CDR3: CASRREANTGELFF

D: .
V: TRBV15
size: .
J: TRBJ1-1
DNA: TGTGCCACCACCCCTCGGGCAGGGGAAACTGAAGCTTTCTTT
CDR3: CATTPRAGETEAFF

D: .
V: TRBV28
size: few
J: TRBJ2-4
DNA: TGTGCCAGCAGTCCACAGGGAAGTAAAAACATTCAGTACTTC
CDR3: CASSPQGSKNIQYF

D: .
V: TRBV27
size: .
J: TRBJ1-5
DNA: TGTGCCAGCGCAGACCGAGGGGAAGATCAGCCCCAGCATTTT
CDR3: CASADRGEDQPQHF

D: .
V: TRBV11-2
size: few
J: TRBJ2-7
DNA: TGTGCCAGCAGCTTGGGGACCTCCCCGGGCGACGAGCAGTACTTC
CDR3: CASSLGTSPGDEQYF

D: TRBD2
V: TRBV5-1
size: .
J: TRBJ2-3
DNA: TGCGCCAGCACCTTTAGCGGGAAAGGCACAGATACGCAGTATTTT
CDR3: CASTFSGKGTDTQYF

D: .
V: TRBV7-2
size: .
J: TRBJ1-3
DNA: TGTGCCAGCAGCCGGGACCGTCGAGCCATATATTTT
CDR3: CASSRDRRAIYF

D: .
V: TRBV29-1
size: many
J: TRBJ2-1
DNA: TGCAGCGTTGACGTGGAGTTCTTC
CDR3: CSVDVEFF

D: TRBD1
V: TRBV9
size: .
J: TRBJ1-1
DNA: TGTGCCAGCAGCCTAACAGGGGGGACAGGGGGCACTGAAGCTTTCTTT
CDR3: CASSLTGGTGGTEAFF

D: .
V: TRBV20-1
size: few
J: TRBJ1-1
DNA: TGCAGTGCTTCAAGGACAGCAACAACTGGGGAAGCTTTCTTT
CDR3: CSASRTATTGEAFF

D: .
V: TRBV11-2
size: .
J: TRBJ1-3
DNA: TGTGCCAGCAGCCACCGCCCAGGGTTGGCGGGAAACACCATATATTTT
CDR3: CASSHRPGLAGNTIYF

D: .
V: TRBV5-1
size: .
J: TRBJ1-4
DNA: TGCGCCAGCAGCTTGGATGGCAGGAAAGACGAAAAACTGTTTTTT
CDR3: CASSLDGRKDEKLFF

D: .
V: TRBV7-9
size: few
J: TRBJ2-2
DNA: TGTGCCAGCAGCTTAAAAACCGGGACACAAAACACCGGGGAGCTGTTTTTT
CDR3: CASSLKTGTQNTGELFF

D: .
V: TRBV5-1
size: few
J: TRBJ2-5
DNA: TGCGCCAGCAGCCTGCCCGAATGGGAGACCCAGTACTTC
CDR3: CASSLPEWETQYF

D: TRBD2
V: TRBV10-3
size: few
J: TRBJ2-7
DNA: TGTGCCATCAGTGAGGGACTAGCGGGAAACGAGCAGTACTTC
CDR3: CAISEGLAGNEQYF

D: .
V: TRBV28
size: .
J: TRBJ2-5
DNA: TGTGCCAGCACCGCCGGGGTTCTCAATTACCAAGAGACCCAGTACTTC
CDR3: CASTAGVLNYQETQYF

D: .
V: TRBV20-1
size: .
J: TRBJ2-3
DNA: TGCAGTGCTATGGGGACTCCGTCCACAGGAACGCAGTATTTT
CDR3: CSAMGTPSTGTQYF

D: TRBD1
V: TRBV5-1
size: .
J: TRBJ2-1
DNA: TGCGCCAGCAGCTCCGACAGGGGAGTTTACAATGAGCAGTTCTTC
CDR3: CASSSDRGVYNEQFF

D: .
V: TRBV24-1
size: few
J: TRBJ2-7
DNA: TGTGCCACCAGTGACGGGACGGACTACGAGCAGTACTTC
CDR3: CATSDGTDYEQYF

D: TRBD2
V: TRBV20-1
size: .
J: TRBJ2-7
DNA: TGCAGTGCTGCTAGCGGGAGGGCCTACGAGCAGTACTTC
CDR3: CSAASGRAYEQYF

D: TRBD2
V: TRBV20-1
size: few
J: TRBJ2-1
DNA: TGCAGTGCGGAGACGGGACTAGCGGGAGGGCCGGGTGAGCAGTTCTTC
CDR3: CSAETGLAGGPGEQFF

D: .
V: TRBV7-2
size: few
J: TRBJ1-2
DNA: TGTGCCAGCAGCCCCGCAAACTATGGCTACACCTTC
CDR3: CASSPANYGYTF

D: .
V: TRBV29-1
size: .
J: TRBJ1-3
DNA: TGCAGCGTTGGGAGCAGCTCTGGAAACACCATATATTTT
CDR3: CSVGSSSGNTIYF

D: TRBD2
V: TRBV10-2
size: few
J: TRBJ2-1
DNA: TGCGCCAGCAGTGTAGCGTCGCGGGAGATCTACAATGAGCAGTTCTTC
CDR3: CASSVASREIYNEQFF

D: TRBD2
V: TRBV7-8
size: .
J: TRBJ2-7
DNA: TGTGCCAGCAGCCTCCGGACTAGCGGGAGATGGTCCTACGAGCAGTACTTC
CDR3: CASSLRTSGRWSYEQYF

D: TRBD1
V: TRBV2
size: .
J: TRBJ2-5
DNA: TGTGCCAGCAGACAGACAGGGCTAGAGACCCAGTACTTC
CDR3: CASRQTGLETQYF

D: .
V: TRBV6-1
size: .
J: TRBJ1-1
DNA: TGTGCCAGCAGTGAGTCATGGCTGAACACTGAAGCTTTCTTT
CDR3: CASSESWLNTEAFF

D: .
V: TRBV5-1
size: .
J: TRBJ2-3
DNA: TGCGCCAGCAGCCAACGGGACCACAGCACAGATACGCAGTATTTT
CDR3: CASSQRDHSTDTQYF

D: .
V: TRBV7-9
size: .
J: TRBJ1-6
DNA: TGTGCCAGCAGCTTACGACAACCTCCTGCTTCACCCCTCCACTTT
CDR3: CASSLRQPPASPLHF

D: .
V: TRBV20-1
size: .
J: TRBJ2-7
DNA: TGCAGTGTGTCTCCGGGGAGAGAGTACGAGCAGTACTTC
CDR3: CSVSPGREYEQYF